This T cell receptor (beta chain) was documented in a study of blood T cell repertoires in COVID-19. V lost 2 bases and J lost 8; bases outside the gene matches: 2. This CDR3 has 14 residues. Germline CDR1 is MNHEY and CDR2 is SMNVEV (reference sequence). Individuals aged about 18 to 95 years were recruited from 24 US areas. Grouping used clinical history reported by participants in a survey and questionnaire. Some clones are missing from TCRdb's copy, which holds only in-frame ones; the method was immunoSEQ multiplex PCR. Among hundreds of thousands of clones listed, 80% to 90% were seen once. Sequencing used PBMCs or T cells enriched from blood (not recorded which). The TCR comes from a woman between 18 and 30 years old who had recovered from COVID-19. The V gene is TRBV27, the J gene TRBJ1-6, with 8 bases matching TRBD1. The CDR3 reads CASSLDRGYSPLHF. The CDR3 bases are TGTGCCAGCAGTTTAGACAGGGGTTATTCACCCCTCCACTTT.